This T cell receptor (beta chain) was documented in a study of cytomegalovirus exposure and HLA in healthy donors. Findings and limits, study-wide: Most TCRs appeared rarely, but some public TCRs recurred in many donors. Reports showed the classifier diagnosing cytomegalovirus status with high specificity and sensitivity.

On this clone itself: The target antigen is unknown. The junction differs from germline at one of its ends, possibly a read error.

This CDR3 is built from 17 residues. Per germline, CDR1 MNHNS and CDR2 SASEGT. Method: immunoSEQ multiplex PCR; TCRdb's copy keeps in-frame clones and lacks some. The table lists a few hundred thousand clones, approximately 80% of them singletons. The source material was PBMCs. This TCR derives from a woman between 25 and 40 years old in good health and CMV-seropositive. V gene TRBV6-1 combines with J gene TRBJ2-1, with 7 bases lining up with TRBD1. The CDR3 DNA follows: TGTGCCAGCAGTCAAGCCGAGGGGACAGACTCCTACAATGAGCAGTTCTTC. Its translation is CASSQAEGTDSYNEQFF.